This T cell receptor (beta chain) appears in the sequencing data of a study of blood T cell repertoires in COVID-19. Study details: PBMCs, B-cell-depleted T cells, or T cells were the source of the cDNA or gDNA that made up the material.

This CDR3 has 18 residues. V lost 3 bases and J lost 6; bases outside the gene matches: 13. CDR1 MNHEY and CDR2 SVGEGT come from the germline V gene. As processed by the authors: Nucleated cell counts were estimated from reference gene primer amplification. Clones were read by immunoSEQ multiplex PCR, and TCRdb kept only the in-frame ones, dropping some. V, J and clone size derive from that table, while D and trimming were established from the DNA sequence. Of about 280,000 clones in the sample, 75% to 90% are singletons; the top ten hold approximately 3%. The clonotype originates from a woman aged 30 to 39 with active or convalescent COVID-19. The chain recombines TRBV6-2 or TRBV6-3 with TRBJ2-5, with 13 bases aligning to TRBD2. Input material: peripheral blood. This chain's CDR3 is CASSYVLAGGPAVKTQYF. The CDR3 region has the DNA TGTGCCAGCAGTTATGTACTAGCGGGGGGGCCGGCGGTAAAGACCCAGTACTTC.